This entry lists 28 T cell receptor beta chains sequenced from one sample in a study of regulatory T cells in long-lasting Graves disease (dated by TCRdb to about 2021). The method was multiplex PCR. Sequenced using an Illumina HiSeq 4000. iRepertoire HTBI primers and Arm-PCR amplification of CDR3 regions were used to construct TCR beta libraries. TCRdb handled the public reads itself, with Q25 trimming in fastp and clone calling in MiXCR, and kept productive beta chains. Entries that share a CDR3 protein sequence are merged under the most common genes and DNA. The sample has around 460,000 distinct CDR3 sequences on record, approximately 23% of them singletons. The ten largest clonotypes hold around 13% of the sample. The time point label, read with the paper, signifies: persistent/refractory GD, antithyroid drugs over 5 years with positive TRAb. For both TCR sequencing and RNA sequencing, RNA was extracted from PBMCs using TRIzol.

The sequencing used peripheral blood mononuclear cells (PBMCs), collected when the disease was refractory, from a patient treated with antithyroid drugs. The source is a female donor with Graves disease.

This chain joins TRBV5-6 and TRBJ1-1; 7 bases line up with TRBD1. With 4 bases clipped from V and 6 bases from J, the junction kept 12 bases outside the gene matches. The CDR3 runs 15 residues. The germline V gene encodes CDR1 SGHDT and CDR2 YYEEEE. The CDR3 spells CASSNNLDRAPEAFF. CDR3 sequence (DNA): TGTGCCAGCAGCAATAACTTAGACAGGGCCCCTGAAGCTTTCTTT.

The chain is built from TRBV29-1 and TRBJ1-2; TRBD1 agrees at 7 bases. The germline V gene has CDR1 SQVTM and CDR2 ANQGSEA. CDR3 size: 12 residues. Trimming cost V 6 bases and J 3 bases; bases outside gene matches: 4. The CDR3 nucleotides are TGCAGCGTCCCGGACAGGCACTATGGCTACACCTTC. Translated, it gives CSVPDRHYGYTF. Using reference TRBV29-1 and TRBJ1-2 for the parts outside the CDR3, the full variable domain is SAVISQKPSRDICQRGTSLTIQCQVDSQVTMMFWYRQQPGQSLTLIATANQGSEATYESGFVIDKFPISRPNLTFSTLTVSNMSPEDSSIYLCSVPDRHYGYTFGSGTRLTVV.

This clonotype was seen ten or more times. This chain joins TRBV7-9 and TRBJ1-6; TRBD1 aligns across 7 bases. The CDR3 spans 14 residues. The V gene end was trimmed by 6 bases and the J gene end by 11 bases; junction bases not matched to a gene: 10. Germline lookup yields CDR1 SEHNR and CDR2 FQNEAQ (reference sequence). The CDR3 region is CASRKNLQGPPLHF. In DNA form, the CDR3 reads TGTGCCAGCAGGAAGAACCTACAGGGGCCACCCCTCCACTTT.

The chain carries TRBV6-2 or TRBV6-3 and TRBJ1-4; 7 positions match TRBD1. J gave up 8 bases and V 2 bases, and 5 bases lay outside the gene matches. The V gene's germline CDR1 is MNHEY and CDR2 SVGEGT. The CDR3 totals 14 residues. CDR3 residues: CASSYRQGEEKLFF. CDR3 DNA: TGTGCCAGCAGTTACAGGCAGGGGGAGGAAAAACTGTTTTTT.

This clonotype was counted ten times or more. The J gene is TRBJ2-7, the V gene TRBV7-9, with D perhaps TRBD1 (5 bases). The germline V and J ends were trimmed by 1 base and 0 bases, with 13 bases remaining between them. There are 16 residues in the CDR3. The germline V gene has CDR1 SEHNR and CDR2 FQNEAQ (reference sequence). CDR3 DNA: TGTGCCAGCAGCTTAGACGACAGCCCAAGCTCCTACGAGCAGTACTTC. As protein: CASSLDDSPSSYEQYF.

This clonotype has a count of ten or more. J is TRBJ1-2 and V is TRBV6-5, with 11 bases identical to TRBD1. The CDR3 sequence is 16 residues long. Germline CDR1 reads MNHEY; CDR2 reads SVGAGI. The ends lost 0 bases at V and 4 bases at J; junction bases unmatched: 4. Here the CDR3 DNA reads TGTGCCAGCAGTTACTCGAAGGACAGGGGGCCCTATGGCTACACCTTC. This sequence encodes CASSYSKDRGPYGYTF.

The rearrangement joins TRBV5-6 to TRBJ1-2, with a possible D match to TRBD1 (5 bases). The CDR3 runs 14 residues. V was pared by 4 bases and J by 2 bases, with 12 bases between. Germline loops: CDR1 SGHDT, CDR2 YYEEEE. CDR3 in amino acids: CASSSQQANYGYTF. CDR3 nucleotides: TGTGCCAGCAGCAGCCAACAGGCGAACTATGGCTACACCTTC.

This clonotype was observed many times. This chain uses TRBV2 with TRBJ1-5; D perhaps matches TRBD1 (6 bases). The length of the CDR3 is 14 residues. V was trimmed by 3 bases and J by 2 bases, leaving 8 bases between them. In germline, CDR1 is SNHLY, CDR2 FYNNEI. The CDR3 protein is CASSEGAGNQPQHF. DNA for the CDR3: TGTGCCAGCAGTGAGGGGGCTGGCAATCAGCCCCAGCATTTT.

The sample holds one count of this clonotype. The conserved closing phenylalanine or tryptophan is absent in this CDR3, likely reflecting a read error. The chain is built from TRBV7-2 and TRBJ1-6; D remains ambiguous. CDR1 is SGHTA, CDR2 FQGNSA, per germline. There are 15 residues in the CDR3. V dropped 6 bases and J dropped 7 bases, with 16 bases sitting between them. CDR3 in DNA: TGTGCCAGCAGAGGGAGCCTTTCGAGGAATTCACCCCTCCACTCT. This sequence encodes CASRGSLSRNSPLHS.

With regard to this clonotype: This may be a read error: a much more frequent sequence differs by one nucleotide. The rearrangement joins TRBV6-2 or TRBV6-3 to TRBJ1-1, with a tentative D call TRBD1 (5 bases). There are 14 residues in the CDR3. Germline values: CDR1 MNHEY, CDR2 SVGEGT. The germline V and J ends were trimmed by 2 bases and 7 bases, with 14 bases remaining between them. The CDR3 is CASSYLGGDFEAFF. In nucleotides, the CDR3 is TGTGCCAGCAGTTACCTTGGGGGAGACTTTGAAGCTTTCTTT.

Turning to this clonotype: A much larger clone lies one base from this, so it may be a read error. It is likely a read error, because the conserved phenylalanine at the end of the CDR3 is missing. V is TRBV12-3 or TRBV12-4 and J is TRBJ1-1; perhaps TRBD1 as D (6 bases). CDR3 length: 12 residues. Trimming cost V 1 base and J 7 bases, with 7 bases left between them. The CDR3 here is CASSLVGGEAFS. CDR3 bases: TGTGCCAGCAGTTTAGTAGGGGGTGAAGCTTTCTCT.

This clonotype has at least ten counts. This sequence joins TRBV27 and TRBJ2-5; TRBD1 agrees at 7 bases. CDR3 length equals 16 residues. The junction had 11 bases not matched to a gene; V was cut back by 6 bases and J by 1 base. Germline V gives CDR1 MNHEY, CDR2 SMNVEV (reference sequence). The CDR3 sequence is CASRQGFGRSQETQYF. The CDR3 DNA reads TGTGCCAGCAGACAGGGGTTTGGAAGGAGCCAAGAGACCCAGTACTTC.

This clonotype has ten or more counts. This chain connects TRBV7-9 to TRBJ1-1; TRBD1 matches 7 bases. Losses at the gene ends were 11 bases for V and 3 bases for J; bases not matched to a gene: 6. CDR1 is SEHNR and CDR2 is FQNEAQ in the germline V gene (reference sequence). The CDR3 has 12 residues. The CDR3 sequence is CAGETGDTEAFF. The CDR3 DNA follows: TGTGCCGGAGAAACAGGGGACACTGAAGCTTTCTTT.

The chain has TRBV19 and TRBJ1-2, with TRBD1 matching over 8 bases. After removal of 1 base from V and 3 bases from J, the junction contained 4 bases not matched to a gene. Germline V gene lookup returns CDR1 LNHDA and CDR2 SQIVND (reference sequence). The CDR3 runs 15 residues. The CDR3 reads CASSIVAGGDYGYTF. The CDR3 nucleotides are TGTGCCAGTAGTATAGTGGCAGGGGGCGACTATGGCTACACCTTC.

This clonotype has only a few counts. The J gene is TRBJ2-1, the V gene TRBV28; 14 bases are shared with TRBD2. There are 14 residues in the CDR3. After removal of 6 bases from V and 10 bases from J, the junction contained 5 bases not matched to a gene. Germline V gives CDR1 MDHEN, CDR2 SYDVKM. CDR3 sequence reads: CASSPGLAGEEQFF. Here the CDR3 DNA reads TGTGCCAGCAGCCCGGGACTAGCGGGAGAGGAGCAGTTCTTC.

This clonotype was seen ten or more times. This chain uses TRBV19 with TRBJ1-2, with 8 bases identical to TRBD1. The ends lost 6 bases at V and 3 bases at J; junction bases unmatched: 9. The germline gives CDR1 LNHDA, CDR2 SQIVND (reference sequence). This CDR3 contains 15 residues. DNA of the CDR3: TGTGCCAGTAGCGGACAGGGTCAAGGTGACTATGGCTACACCTTC. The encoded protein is CASSGQGQGDYGYTF.

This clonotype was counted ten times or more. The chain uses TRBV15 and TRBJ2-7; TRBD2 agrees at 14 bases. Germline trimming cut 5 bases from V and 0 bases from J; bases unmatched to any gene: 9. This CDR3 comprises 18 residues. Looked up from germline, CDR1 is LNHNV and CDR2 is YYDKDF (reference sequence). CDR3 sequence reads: CATSGTSGRPPGSYEQYF. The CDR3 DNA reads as TGTGCCACCAGCGGGACTAGCGGGAGACCCCCGGGCTCCTACGAGCAGTACTTC.

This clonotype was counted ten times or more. CDR3 residues: CASSSLKVWNQPQHF. The CDR3 DNA is TGTGCCAGCAGTTCCTTAAAGGTGTGGAATCAGCCCCAGCATTTT. V is TRBV12-3 or TRBV12-4 and J is TRBJ1-5; D gene uncertain. This CDR3 contains 15 residues. The V end lost 4 bases, the J end lost 4 bases, and 14 bases lay between the germline ends.

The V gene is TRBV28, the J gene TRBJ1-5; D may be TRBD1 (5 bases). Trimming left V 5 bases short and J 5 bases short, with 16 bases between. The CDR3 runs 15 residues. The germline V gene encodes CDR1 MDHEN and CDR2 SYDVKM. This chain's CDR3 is CASSPGAGVHQPQHF. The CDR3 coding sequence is TGTGCCAGCAGTCCAGGTGCGGGGGTCCATCAGCCCCAGCATTTT. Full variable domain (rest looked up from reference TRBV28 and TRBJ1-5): DVKVTQSSRYLVKRTGEKVFLECVQDMDHENMFWYRQDPGLGLRLIYFSYDVKMKEKGDIPEGYSVSREKKERFSLILESASTNQTSMYLCASSPGAGVHQPQHFGDGTRLSIL.

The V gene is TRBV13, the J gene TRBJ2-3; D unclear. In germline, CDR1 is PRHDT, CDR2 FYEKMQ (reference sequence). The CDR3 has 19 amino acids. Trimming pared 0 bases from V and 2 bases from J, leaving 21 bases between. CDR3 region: CASSLGSPHSATHTDTQYF. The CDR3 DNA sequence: TGTGCCAGCAGCTTAGGGTCGCCTCACTCGGCTACCCACACAGATACGCAGTATTTT. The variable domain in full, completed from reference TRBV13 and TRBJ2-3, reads AAGVIQSPRHLIKEKRETATLKCYPIPRHDTVYWYQQGPGQDPQFLISFYEKMQSDKGSIPDRFSAQQFSDYHSELNMSSLELGDSALYFCASSLGSPHSATHTDTQYFGPGTRLTVL.

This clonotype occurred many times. CDR3 nucleotide sequence: TGTGCCAGCAGTTTAAGGCCCAGCTATGGCTACACCTTC. Its protein is CASSLRPSYGYTF. The rearrangement links TRBV28 to TRBJ1-2; D not certain. Germline loops: CDR1 MDHEN, CDR2 SYDVKM. There are 13 residues in the CDR3. The ends were cut back, 2 bases at V and 4 bases at J, with 8 bases in the middle.

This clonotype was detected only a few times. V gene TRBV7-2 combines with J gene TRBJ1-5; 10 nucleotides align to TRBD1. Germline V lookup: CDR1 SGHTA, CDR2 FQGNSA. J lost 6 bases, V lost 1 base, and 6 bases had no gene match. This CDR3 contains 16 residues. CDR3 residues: CASSLVGTGDGQPQHF. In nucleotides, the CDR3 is TGTGCCAGCAGCTTAGTCGGGACAGGGGATGGTCAGCCCCAGCATTTT.

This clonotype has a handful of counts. CDR3 sequence: CASSQGLWTVNEKLFF. CDR3 nucleotide sequence: TGTGCCAGCAGCCAAGGTCTCTGGACAGTGAATGAAAAACTGTTTTTT. V is TRBV3-1 and J is TRBJ1-4, with a weak D call TRBD1 (6 bases). Germline V gene lookup returns CDR1 LGHDT and CDR2 YNNKEL (reference sequence). Trimming removed 1 base at V and 5 bases at J, with 14 bases between. CDR3 length equals 16 residues.

The CDR3 DNA is TGTGCCAGTAGCCCGCTGGACAGCAAATCCTACGAGCAGTACTTC. It encodes CASSPLDSKSYEQYF. The genes are TRBV19 and TRBJ2-7, with a weak D call TRBD1 (6 bases). Germline values: CDR1 LNHDA, CDR2 SQIVND (reference sequence). The CDR3 is made up of 15 amino acids. V was pared by 6 bases and J by 1 base, with 16 bases between.

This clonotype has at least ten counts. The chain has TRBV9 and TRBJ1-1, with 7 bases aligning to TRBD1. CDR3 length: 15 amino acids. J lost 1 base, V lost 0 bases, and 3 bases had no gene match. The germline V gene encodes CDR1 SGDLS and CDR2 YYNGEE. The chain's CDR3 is CASSVVGTENTEAFF. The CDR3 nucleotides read TGTGCCAGCAGCGTAGTGGGGACAGAGAACACTGAAGCTTTCTTT.

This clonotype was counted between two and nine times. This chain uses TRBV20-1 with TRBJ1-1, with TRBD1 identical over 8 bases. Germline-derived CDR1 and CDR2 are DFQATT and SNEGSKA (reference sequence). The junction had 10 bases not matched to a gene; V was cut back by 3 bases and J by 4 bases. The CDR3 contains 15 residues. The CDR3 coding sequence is TGCAGTGCTAGGGGATCGGGACAGGCAATCACTGAAGCTTTCTTT. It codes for CSARGSGQAITEAFF.

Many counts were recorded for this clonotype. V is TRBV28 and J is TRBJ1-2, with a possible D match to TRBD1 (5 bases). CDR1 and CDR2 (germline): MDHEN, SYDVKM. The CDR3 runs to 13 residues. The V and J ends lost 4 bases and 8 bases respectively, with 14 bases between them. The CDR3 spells CASSSDRRPGYTF. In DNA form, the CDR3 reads TGTGCCAGCAGTTCCGACAGAAGACCCGGCTACACCTTC.

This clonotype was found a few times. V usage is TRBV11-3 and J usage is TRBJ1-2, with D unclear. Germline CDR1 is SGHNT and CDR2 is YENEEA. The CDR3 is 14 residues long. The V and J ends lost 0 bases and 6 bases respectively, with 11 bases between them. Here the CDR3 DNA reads TGTGCCAGCAGCTTAGAGGCGTCGGCTGATGGCTACACCTTC. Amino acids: CASSLEASADGYTF.